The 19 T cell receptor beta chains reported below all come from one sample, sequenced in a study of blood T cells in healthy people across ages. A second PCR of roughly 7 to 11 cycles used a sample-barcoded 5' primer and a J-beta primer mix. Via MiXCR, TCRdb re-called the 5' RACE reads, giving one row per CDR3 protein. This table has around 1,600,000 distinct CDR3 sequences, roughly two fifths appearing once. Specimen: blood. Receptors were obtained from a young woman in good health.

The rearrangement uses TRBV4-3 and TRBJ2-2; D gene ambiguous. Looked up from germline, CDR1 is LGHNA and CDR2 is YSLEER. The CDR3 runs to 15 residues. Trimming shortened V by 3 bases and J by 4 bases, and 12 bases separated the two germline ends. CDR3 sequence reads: CASSQVVGRTGELFF. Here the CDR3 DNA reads TGCGCCAGCAGCCAGGTGGTAGGGCGCACCGGGGAGCTGTTTTTT.

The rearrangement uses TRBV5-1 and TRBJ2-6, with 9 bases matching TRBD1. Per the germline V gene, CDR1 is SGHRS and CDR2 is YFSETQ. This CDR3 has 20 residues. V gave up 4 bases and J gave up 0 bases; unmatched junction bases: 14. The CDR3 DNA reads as TGCGCCAGCAGCCGGACAGGGGAAGGTCCTTTCTTCTCTGGGGCCAACGTCCTGACTTTC. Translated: CASSRTGEGPFFSGANVLTF.

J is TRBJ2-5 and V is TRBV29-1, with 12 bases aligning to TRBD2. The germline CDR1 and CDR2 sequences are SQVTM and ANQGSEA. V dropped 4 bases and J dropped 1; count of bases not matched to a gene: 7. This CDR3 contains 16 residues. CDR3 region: CSVASTSGGLQETQYF. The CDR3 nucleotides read TGCAGCGTTGCCTCCACTAGCGGGGGGCTCCAAGAGACCCAGTACTTC.

The DNA for the CDR3 is TGTGCCAGCAGTTCGGGACTAGCGGACACCGGGGAGCTGTTTTTT. The encoded protein is CASSSGLADTGELFF. The chain uses TRBV12-3 or TRBV12-4 and TRBJ2-2; 11 bases match TRBD2. CDR3 length: 15 amino acids. J gave up 3 bases and V 4 bases, and 1 base lay outside the gene matches.

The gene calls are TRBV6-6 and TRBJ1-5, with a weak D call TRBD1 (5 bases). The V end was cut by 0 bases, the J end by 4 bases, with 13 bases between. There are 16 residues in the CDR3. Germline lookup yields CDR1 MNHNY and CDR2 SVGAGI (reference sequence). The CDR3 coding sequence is TGTGCCAGCAGTTACTCGAAAGGGGCCCTAAATCAGCCCCAGCATTTT. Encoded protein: CASSYSKGALNQPQHF.

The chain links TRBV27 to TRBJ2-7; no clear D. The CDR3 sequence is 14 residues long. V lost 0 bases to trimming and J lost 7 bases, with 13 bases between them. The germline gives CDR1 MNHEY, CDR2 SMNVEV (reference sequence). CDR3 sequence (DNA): TGTGCCAGCAGTTTATCAGGCACACACAATGAGCAGTACTTC. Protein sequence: CASSLSGTHNEQYF.

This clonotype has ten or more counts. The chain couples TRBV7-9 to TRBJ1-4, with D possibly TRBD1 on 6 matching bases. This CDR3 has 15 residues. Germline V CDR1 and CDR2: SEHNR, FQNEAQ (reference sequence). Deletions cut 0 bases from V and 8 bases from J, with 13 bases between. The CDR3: CASSLANRVGEKLFF. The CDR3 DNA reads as TGTGCCAGCAGCTTAGCGAACAGGGTCGGGGAAAAACTGTTTTTT. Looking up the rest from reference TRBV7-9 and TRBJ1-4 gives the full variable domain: DTGVSQNPRHKITKRGQNVTFRCDPISEHNRLYWYRQTLGQGPEFLTYFQNEAQLEKSRLLSDRFSAERPKGSFSTLEIQRTEQGDSAMYLCASSLANRVGEKLFFGSGTQLSVL.

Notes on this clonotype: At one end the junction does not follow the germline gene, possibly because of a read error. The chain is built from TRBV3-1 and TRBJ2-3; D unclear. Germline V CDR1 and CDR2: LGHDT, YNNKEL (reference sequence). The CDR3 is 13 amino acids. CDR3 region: CVSSLVVTDTQYF. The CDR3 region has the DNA TGTGTCAGCAGCTTAGTAGTCACAGATACGCAGTATTTT.

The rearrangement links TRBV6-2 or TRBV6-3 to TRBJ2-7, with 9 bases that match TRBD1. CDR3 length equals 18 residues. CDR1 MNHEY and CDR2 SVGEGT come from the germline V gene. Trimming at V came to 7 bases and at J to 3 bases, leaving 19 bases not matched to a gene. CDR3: CASNDPGQGRSVDYEQYF. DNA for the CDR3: TGTGCCAGCAACGACCCGGGACAGGGCCGTTCTGTTGACTACGAGCAGTACTTC.

CDR3 amino acids: CASRGIGKGSHNEQFF. DNA for the CDR3: TGTGCCAGCAGGGGTATTGGAAAGGGGTCCCACAATGAGCAGTTCTTC. The rearrangement uses TRBV6-6 and TRBJ2-1; a possible D gene is TRBD1 (5 bases). From germline, CDR1 is MNHNY and CDR2 SVGAGI (reference sequence). This CDR3 is 16 amino acids long. V lost 6 bases and J lost 5, with 20 bases in between.

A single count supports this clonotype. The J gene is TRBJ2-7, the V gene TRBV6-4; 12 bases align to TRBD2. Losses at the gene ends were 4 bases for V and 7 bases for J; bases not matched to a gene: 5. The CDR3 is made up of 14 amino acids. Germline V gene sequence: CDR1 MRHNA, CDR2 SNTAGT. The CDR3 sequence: CASSASGGANEQYF. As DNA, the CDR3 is TGTGCCAGCAGTGCTAGCGGGGGGGCCAATGAGCAGTACTTC.

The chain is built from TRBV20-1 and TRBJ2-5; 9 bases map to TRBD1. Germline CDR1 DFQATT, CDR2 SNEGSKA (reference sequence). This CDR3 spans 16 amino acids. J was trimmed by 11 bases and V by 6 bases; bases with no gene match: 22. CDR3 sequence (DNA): TGCAGTGCCCCCAGCCCCAGAGGACAGGGGAGGAATGAGCAGTACTTC. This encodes CSAPSPRGQGRNEQYF.

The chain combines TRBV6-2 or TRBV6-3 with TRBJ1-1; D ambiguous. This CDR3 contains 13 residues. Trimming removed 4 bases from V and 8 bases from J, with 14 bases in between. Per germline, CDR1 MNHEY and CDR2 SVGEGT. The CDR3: CASSSTTSGEAFF. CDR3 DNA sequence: TGTGCCAGCAGTTCTACCACGTCGGGGGAAGCTTTCTTT.

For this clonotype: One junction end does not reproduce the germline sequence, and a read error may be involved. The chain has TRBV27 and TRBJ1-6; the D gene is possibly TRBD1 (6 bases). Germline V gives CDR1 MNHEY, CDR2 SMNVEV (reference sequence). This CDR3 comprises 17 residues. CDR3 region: CASRGGADYSLNSPPHF. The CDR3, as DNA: TGTGCCAGCAGGGGGGGGGCAGACTATAGTTTGAATTCACCCCCCCACTTT.

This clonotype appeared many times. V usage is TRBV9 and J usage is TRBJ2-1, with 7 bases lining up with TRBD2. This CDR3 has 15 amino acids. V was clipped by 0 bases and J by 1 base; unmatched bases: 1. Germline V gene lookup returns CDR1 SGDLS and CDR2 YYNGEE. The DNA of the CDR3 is TGTGCCAGCAGCGTAGACGGGGGGTCCTACAATGAGCAGTTCTTC. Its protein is CASSVDGGSYNEQFF.

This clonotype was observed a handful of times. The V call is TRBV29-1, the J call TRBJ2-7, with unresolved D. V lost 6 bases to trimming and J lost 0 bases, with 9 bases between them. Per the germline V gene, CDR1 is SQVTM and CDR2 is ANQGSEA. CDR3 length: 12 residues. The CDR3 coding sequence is TGCAGCGTACTGGAACGCTCCTACGAGCAGTACTTC. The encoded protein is CSVLERSYEQYF.

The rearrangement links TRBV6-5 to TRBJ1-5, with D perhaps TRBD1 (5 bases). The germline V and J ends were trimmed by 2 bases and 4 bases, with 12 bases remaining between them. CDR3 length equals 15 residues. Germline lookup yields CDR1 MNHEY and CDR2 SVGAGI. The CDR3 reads CASSYRGSKNQPQHF. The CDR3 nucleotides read TGTGCCAGCAGTTACAGGGGCAGTAAAAATCAGCCCCAGCATTTT.

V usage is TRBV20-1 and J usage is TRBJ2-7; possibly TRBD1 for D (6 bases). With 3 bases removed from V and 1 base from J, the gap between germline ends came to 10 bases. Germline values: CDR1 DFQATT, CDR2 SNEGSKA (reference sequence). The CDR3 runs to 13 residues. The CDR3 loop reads CSARGRGSYEQYF. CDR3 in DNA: TGCAGTGCTAGGGGCAGGGGATCCTACGAGCAGTACTTC.

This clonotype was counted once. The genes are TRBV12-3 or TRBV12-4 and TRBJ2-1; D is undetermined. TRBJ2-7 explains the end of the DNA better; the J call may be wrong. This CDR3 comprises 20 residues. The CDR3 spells CASSPLRLSALPSSYNEQYF. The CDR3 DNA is TGTGCCAGCAGTCCCTTGCGACTGTCCGCGTTACCGAGCTCCTACAATGAGCAGTACTTC.